Each of the 31 T cell receptor beta chains below was sequenced from the same sample in a study of control samples from healthy donors and cancer patients. Sequencing used immunoSEQ multiplex PCR; TCRdb keeps in-frame clones, though not all of them. The table has under 30,000 clones, approximately 90% seen once. Material for sequencing was formalin-fixed, paraffin-embedded tissue. Every receptor here comes from a female donor with melanoma.

This chain joins TRBV19 and TRBJ2-5; tentative D call: TRBD1 (5 bases). The V gene's germline CDR1 is LNHDA and CDR2 SQIVND (reference sequence). The CDR3 loop spans 13 amino acids. V was clipped by 0 bases and J by 9 bases, with 11 bases between them. The CDR3 DNA is TGTGCCAGTAGTATAGATCAGGGTTGGGCCCAGTACTTC. Translating it yields CASSIDQGWAQYF.

The chain employs TRBV15 and TRBJ2-7, with 8 positions matching TRBD1. The CDR3 covers 15 residues. Trimming cost V 3 bases and J 5 bases; bases outside gene matches: 9. The germline gives CDR1 LNHNV, CDR2 YYDKDF (reference sequence). The CDR3 loop is CATSRSDRVGNEQYF. The DNA for the CDR3 is TGTGCCACCAGCAGGTCGGACAGGGTGGGAAACGAGCAGTACTTC.

The J gene is TRBJ2-2, the V gene TRBV7-2, with 16 nucleotides matching TRBD2. CDR1 and CDR2 (germline): SGHTA, FQGNSA. The length of the CDR3 is 19 residues. Losses at the gene ends were 6 bases for V and 5 bases for J; bases not matched to a gene: 12. Written as DNA, the CDR3 is TGTGCCAGCAGGCCACCGGGACTAGCGGGAGGGCCGCTTACCGGGGAGCTGTTTTTT. Its protein is CASRPPGLAGGPLTGELFF.

The gene calls are TRBV4-1 and TRBJ2-3; the match to TRBD1 covers 8 bases. Germline values: CDR1 MGHRA, CDR2 YSYEKL. The CDR3 loop spans 16 amino acids. Germline trimming cut 1 base from V and 5 bases from J; bases unmatched to any gene: 8. In DNA form, the CDR3 reads TGCGCCAGCAGCCAAGGGCAGGGGGCGCGGGAAGATACGCAGTATTTT. Its translation: CASSQGQGAREDTQYF.

The chain carries TRBV20-1 and TRBJ2-7; TRBD2 aligns across 7 bases. The CDR3 has 14 residues. With V trimmed by 3 bases and J by 4 bases, 9 bases remained unmatched. Germline V gene data show CDR1 as DFQATT and CDR2 as SNEGSKA (reference sequence). CDR3 DNA sequence: TGCAGTGCTAGTGTTCGTGGGGAGGGGTACGAGCAGTACTTC. It specifies CSASVRGEGYEQYF.

The rearrangement uses TRBV29-1 and TRBJ1-1; weak D call: TRBD1 (6 bases). The V end lost 6 bases, the J end lost 2 bases, and 10 bases lay between the germline ends. This CDR3 region has 12 residues. The germline gives CDR1 SQVTM, CDR2 ANQGSEA. CDR3 in DNA: TGCAGCGTATTGGACAGTAACACTGAAGCTTTCTTT. It specifies CSVLDSNTEAFF.

The chain uses TRBV7-9 and TRBJ1-2; D possibly corresponds to TRBD1 (5 bases). The CDR3 is 14 residues long. V was trimmed by 1 base and J by 8 bases, leaving 14 bases between them. In germline, CDR1 is SEHNR, CDR2 FQNEAQ (reference sequence). The chain's CDR3 is CASSLEGRPVGYTF. CDR3 DNA sequence: TGTGCCAGCAGCTTAGAGGGACGGCCGGTGGGCTACACCTTC.

This chain uses TRBV9 with TRBJ2-7; 10 bases agree with TRBD2. The germline gives CDR1 SGDLS, CDR2 YYNGEE. After removal of 2 bases from V and 0 bases from J, the junction contained 2 bases not matched to a gene. The CDR3 is 15 residues long. CDR3 sequence (DNA): TGTGCCAGCAGCGTCTCTAGCGGGAGCTCCTACGAGCAGTACTTC. As protein: CASSVSSGSSYEQYF.

This sequence joins TRBV12-3 or TRBV12-4 and TRBJ1-1, with a weak D call TRBD1 (6 bases). The CDR3 spans 13 residues. The V end lost 9 bases, the J end lost 0 bases, and 11 bases lay between the germline ends. The CDR3 reads CASRGQMNTEAFF. The CDR3 coding sequence is TGTGCCAGTAGGGGACAAATGAACACTGAAGCTTTCTTT.

The rearrangement links TRBV5-4 to TRBJ2-2, with D perhaps matching TRBD2 (5 bases). The germline V gene encodes CDR1 SGHNT and CDR2 YYREEE (reference sequence). V lost 4 bases and J 2 bases, leaving 9 bases between the germline ends. The CDR3 covers 14 residues. The DNA for the CDR3 is TGTGCCAGCAGCGCGGACTTAAACACCGGGGAGCTGTTTTTT. Its translation: CASSADLNTGELFF.

The chain is built from TRBV18 and TRBJ1-2, with D hard to call. Trimming cost V 3 bases and J 5 bases, with 10 bases left between them. Germline CDR1 is KGHSH and CDR2 is LQKENI. This CDR3 is built from 13 residues. The CDR3 nucleotides are TGTGCCAGCTCACCCAGGTTGGAGTATGGCTACACCTTC. As protein: CASSPRLEYGYTF.

This sequence joins TRBV4-3 and TRBJ1-3; no firm D call. The CDR3 spans 15 residues. CDR1 LGHNA and CDR2 YSLEER come from the germline V gene. Trimming removed 1 base from V and 3 bases from J, with 10 bases in between. The CDR3 sequence is CASSQGDVYGNTIYF. CDR3 DNA sequence: TGCGCCAGCAGCCAAGGAGATGTTTATGGAAACACCATATATTTT.

V is TRBV19 and J is TRBJ2-1; 8 nucleotides match TRBD2. The CDR3 runs to 16 residues. Germline trimming cut 2 bases from V and 2 bases from J; bases unmatched to any gene: 5. CDR1 is LNHDA and CDR2 is SQIVND in the germline V gene (reference sequence). The CDR3 DNA reads TGTGCCAGTAGTATACTTACCGGGAGGGCCTACAATGAGCAGTTCTTC. Amino acid sequence: CASSILTGRAYNEQFF.

This clone was recorded once. The chain is built from TRBV5-6 and TRBJ2-3; D might be TRBD2 (5 bases). The ends were cut back, 3 bases at V and 3 bases at J, with 14 bases in the middle. CDR1 SGHDT and CDR2 YYEEEE come from the germline V gene. This CDR3 has 15 residues. In DNA form, the CDR3 reads TGTGCCAGCAGCTACGGGATGCGTGTGACAGATACGCAGTATTTT. Encoded protein: CASSYGMRVTDTQYF.

In nucleotides, the CDR3 is TGTGCCAGCAGTGAAATAGGGTATCAGCCCCAGCATTTT. As protein: CASSEIGYQPQHF. The chain employs TRBV6-1 and TRBJ1-5, with D unresolved. V lost 2 bases to trimming and J lost 5 bases, with 7 bases between them. Germline values: CDR1 MNHNS, CDR2 SASEGT. The length of the CDR3 is 13 residues.

The rearrangement links TRBV9 to TRBJ2-1; D gene ambiguous. There are 16 residues in the CDR3. The germline CDR1 and CDR2 sequences are SGDLS and YYNGEE. Trimming left V 5 bases short and J 0 bases short, with 15 bases between. The CDR3 here is CASSWTSVSSYNEQFF. Here the CDR3 DNA reads TGTGCCAGCAGTTGGACCAGCGTGAGCTCCTACAATGAGCAGTTCTTC.

This rearrangement joins TRBV7-2 to TRBJ2-7, with D hard to call. Trimming removed 5 bases at V and 5 bases at J, with 16 bases between. Per germline, CDR1 SGHTA and CDR2 FQGNSA. There are 14 residues in the CDR3. CDR3 protein: CASSPQTWGNEQYF. CDR3 coding DNA: TGTGCCAGCAGCCCTCAGACTTGGGGAAACGAGCAGTACTTC.

The gene calls are TRBV6-6 and TRBJ2-2; unclear D gene. The CDR3 extends over 13 amino acids. The ends were cut back, 2 bases at V and 1 base at J, with 2 bases in the middle. CDR1 is MNHNY, CDR2 SVGAGI, per germline (reference sequence). CDR3 sequence (DNA): TGTGCCAGCAGTTACATGAACACCGGGGAGCTGTTTTTT. The encoded protein is CASSYMNTGELFF.

This chain connects TRBV28 to TRBJ2-7; 7 nucleotides match TRBD2. Germline V gene data show CDR1 as MDHEN and CDR2 as SYDVKM. V trimming: 1 base; J trimming: 2 bases; junction bases outside the gene matches: 2. The CDR3 is 14 amino acids. CDR3 in amino acids: CASSLSGRAYEQYF. CDR3 in DNA: TGTGCCAGCAGTTTATCTGGGAGGGCCTACGAGCAGTACTTC.

The chain carries TRBV19 and TRBJ2-2; 7 bases fit TRBD2. The junction had 4 bases not matched to a gene; V was cut back by 10 bases and J by 8 bases. The germline CDR1 and CDR2 sequences are LNHDA and SQIVND (reference sequence). This CDR3 has 11 amino acids. CDR3 protein: CATRTSGELFF. The CDR3 DNA reads TGTGCCACACGGACTAGTGGGGAGCTGTTTTTT.

The chain employs TRBV6-2 or TRBV6-3 and TRBJ2-7, with no clear D. The germline CDR1 and CDR2 sequences are MNHEY and SVGEGT. The CDR3 length is 14 residues. V was shortened by 6 bases and J by 4 bases, with 16 bases between the two germline ends. CDR3 sequence: CASSVLLSQYEQYF. The CDR3, as DNA: TGTGCCAGCAGCGTCCTACTATCTCAGTACGAGCAGTACTTC.

This chain links TRBV6-6 with TRBJ1-2; D may be TRBD1 (6 bases). The length of the CDR3 is 15 residues. Deletions cut 6 bases from V and 7 bases from J, with 21 bases between. Germline V lookup: CDR1 MNHNY, CDR2 SVGAGI (reference sequence). The CDR3 loop is CASSPFVQGTRGYTF. In nucleotides, the CDR3 is TGTGCCAGCAGCCCTTTCGTCCAGGGGACCCGTGGCTACACCTTC.

The CDR3 loop is CASSLNRGKRNEQFF. The CDR3 DNA sequence: TGTGCCAGCAGCTTAAACAGGGGGAAGAGGAATGAGCAGTTCTTC. The genes are TRBV7-9 and TRBJ2-1; 8 bases are a match to TRBD1. The CDR3 is made up of 15 amino acids. Looked up from germline, CDR1 is SEHNR and CDR2 is FQNEAQ (reference sequence). The V segment lost 2 bases and the J segment 7 bases; nucleotides outside the gene matches: 7.

The chain uses TRBV3-1 (or the pseudogene TRBV3-2) and TRBJ1-6, with D unresolved. V lost 1 base to trimming and J lost 6 bases, with 7 bases between them. The CDR3 loop spans 14 amino acids. Per the germline V gene, CDR1 is LGHDT and CDR2 is YNNKEL (reference sequence). The CDR3 DNA follows: TGTGCCAGCAGCCAAGGATCAGTTAATTCACCCCTCCACTTT. Its protein is CASSQGSVNSPLHF.

This rearrangement joins TRBV24-1 to TRBJ1-2; no reliable D call. The CDR3 runs to 17 residues. The germline V gene has CDR1 KGHDR and CDR2 SFDVKD. Trimming removed 5 bases from V and 0 bases from J, with 18 bases in between. Written as DNA, the CDR3 is TGTGCCACCAGTGTTACCTGGAAGGGCATTACTAACTATGGCTACACCTTC. It codes for CATSVTWKGITNYGYTF.

This chain connects TRBV6-5 to TRBJ1-2, with 7 bases lining up with TRBD1. CDR3 size: 13 residues. After removal of 6 bases from V and 4 bases from J, the junction contained 5 bases not matched to a gene. Germline loops: CDR1 MNHEY, CDR2 SVGAGI. CDR3 amino acids: CASRPQGGYGYTF. DNA of the CDR3: TGTGCCAGCAGACCCCAGGGGGGCTATGGCTACACCTTC.

The CDR3: CASSLDSGRRSDTQYF. The CDR3 coding sequence is TGTGCCAGCAGCTTAGATAGCGGGAGGAGGTCAGATACGCAGTATTTT. This sequence joins TRBV7-2 and TRBJ2-3, with TRBD2 identical over 10 bases. Looked up from germline, CDR1 is SGHTA and CDR2 is FQGNSA. V was clipped by 1 base and J by 4 bases; unmatched bases: 5. This CDR3 has 16 residues.

This chain links TRBV27 with TRBJ2-1; D possibly corresponds to TRBD2 (6 bases). The germline CDR1 and CDR2 sequences are MNHEY and SMNVEV (reference sequence). The ends were cut back, 3 bases at V and 0 bases at J, with 6 bases in the middle. The CDR3 has 14 residues. DNA of the CDR3: TGTGCCAGCAGTTTGACTAGCTCCTACAATGAGCAGTTCTTC. Protein sequence: CASSLTSSYNEQFF.

The chain combines TRBV7-2 with TRBJ1-1; 10 bases are shared with TRBD1. The junction had 1 base not matched to a gene; V was cut back by 2 bases and J by 1 base. Per germline, CDR1 SGHTA and CDR2 FQGNSA. The CDR3 spans 15 residues. The CDR3 loop reads CASSLWTGGNTEAFF. The CDR3 bases are TGTGCCAGCAGCTTATGGACAGGGGGGAACACTGAAGCTTTCTTT. The variable domain in full, completed from reference TRBV7-2 and TRBJ1-1, reads GAGVSQSPSNKVTEKGKDVELRCDPISGHTALYWYRQSLGQGLEFLIYFQGNSAPDKSGLPSDRFSAERTGGSVSTLTIQRTQQEDSAVYLCASSLWTGGNTEAFFGQGTRLTVV.

The genes are TRBV7-9 and TRBJ1-4; unclear D gene. The CDR3 extends over 15 amino acids. The V end lost 1 base, the J end lost 7 bases, and 13 bases lay between the germline ends. Germline CDR1 SEHNR, CDR2 FQNEAQ (reference sequence). The CDR3 loop reads CASSLEGGRGEKLFF. The DNA of the CDR3 is TGTGCCAGCAGCTTAGAAGGAGGGCGGGGTGAAAAACTGTTTTTT.

This chain uses TRBV4-3 with TRBJ1-1; D is perhaps TRBD1 (6 bases). Germline V gives CDR1 LGHNA, CDR2 YSLEER. V gave up 4 bases and J gave up 2 bases, with 11 bases separating them. The CDR3 is 14 amino acids. The CDR3 coding sequence is TGCGCCAGCAGCCTACAGGGAGAAAACACTGAAGCTTTCTTT. Translation: CASSLQGENTEAFF.